This is a list of T cell receptor beta chains from one sample in a study of identical twins. TCRdb independently ran MiXCR on the 5' RACE reads; one entry per CDR3 protein. The sample lists about 300,000 distinct CDR3 sequences, about 12% seen once, with around 6.9% in the top ten. This sample also belongs to another study, concerning yellow fever vaccine responses in identical twins.

Sequenced sample: CD8+ T cells sorted from blood. Receptors originate from a woman between 18 and 29 years old in good health. Each CDR3 is given with its conserved first and last residue. The D gene is left open where the match is weak. Only part of the rows carry a size: once, few, many, or a class if the clone is expanded.

15 TRBD2 TRBJ2-3 NA TRBV2 CASRVTSGRADTQYF TGTGCCAGCAGAGTTACTAGCGGGAGGGCTGATACGCAGTATTTT
13 NA TRBJ2-7 few TRBV7-9 CASSSPVSYEQYF TGTGCCAGCAGCTCCCCAGTGTCCTACGAGCAGTACTTC
13 NA TRBJ1-4 few TRBV4-1 CACSRVVDEKLFF TGCGCCTGCTCGCGGGTAGTTGATGAAAAACTGTTTTTT
12 NA TRBJ1-1 NA TRBV12-5 CASGLRVGEAFF TGTGCTAGTGGTCTCCGGGTCGGTGAAGCTTTCTTT
15 NA TRBJ2-7 NA TRBV9 CASSPRAASSYEQYF TGTGCCAGCAGCCCAAGGGCAGCGTCGTCCTACGAGCAGTACTTC
11 NA TRBJ1-1 NA TRBV13 CASTVRTEAFF TGTGCCAGCACCGTGCGCACTGAAGCTTTCTTT
16 TRBD2 TRBJ2-1 few TRBV6-2/TRBV6-3 CASSSTLAASYNEQFF TGTGCCAGCAGTTCCACCCTAGCGGCCTCCTACAATGAGCAGTTCTTC
14 TRBD2 TRBJ2-7 few TRBV29-1 CSVIGAGGVYEQYF TGCAGCGTAATAGGAGCGGGAGGGGTCTACGAGCAGTACTTC
13 NA TRBJ1-1 many TRBV5-5 CASSLAGDTEAFF TGTGCCAGCAGCTTGGCCGGGGACACTGAAGCTTTCTTT
14 NA TRBJ2-7 NA TRBV27 CASSSDASSYEQYF TGTGCCAGCAGTTCGGACGCTAGCTCCTACGAGCAGTACTTC
15 TRBD1 TRBJ1-2 NA TRBV7-9 CASSFGGTGRYGYTF TGTGCCAGCAGCTTCGGCGGGACAGGACGCTATGGCTACACCTTC
15 TRBD1 TRBJ2-5 NA TRBV20-1 CSASTGAHPQETQYF TGCAGTGCTAGCACAGGGGCCCACCCCCAAGAGACCCAGTACTTC
16 TRBD1 TRBJ1-5 NA TRBV10-2 CASSQNLGQHNQPQHF TGCGCCAGCAGCCAGAACCTGGGACAGCACAATCAGCCCCAGCATTTT
15 NA TRBJ2-1 few TRBV7-3 CASSRGGTSGDEQFF TGTGCCAGCAGCCGCGGCGGTACTAGTGGCGATGAGCAGTTCTTC
12 NA TRBJ2-5 NA TRBV9 CASSGGMGTQYF TGTGCCAGCAGCGGAGGAATGGGGACCCAGTACTTC
18 NA TRBJ2-3 NA TRBV21-1 CASSNPYTGGEGTDTQYF TGTGCCAGCAGCAATCCCTATACAGGGGGCGAGGGCACAGATACGCAGTATTTT
15 TRBD1 TRBJ1-6 many TRBV7-8 CASRSDRAYNSPLHF TGTGCCAGCAGATCTGACAGGGCGTATAATTCACCCCTCCACTTT
13 NA TRBJ1-1 few TRBV6-2/TRBV6-3 CASSYSRGGEAFF TGTGCCAGCAGTTACTCTCGGGGTGGTGAAGCTTTCTTT
14 TRBD2 TRBJ2-1 few TRBV9 CASSVGGGGDEQFF TGTGCCAGCAGCGTAGGTGGGGGAGGGGATGAGCAGTTCTTC
13 NA TRBJ2-3 many TRBV12-3/TRBV12-4 CASSYTGPDTQYF TGTGCCAGCAGTTATACAGGGCCAGATACGCAGTATTTT
16 TRBD2 TRBJ2-7 few TRBV2 CASSDGYLAGSYEQYF TGTGCCAGCAGTGATGGGTACCTAGCGGGATCGTACGAGCAGTACTTC
16 TRBD2 TRBJ2-7 few TRBV28 CASTNPRLAVRYEQYF TGTGCCAGCACCAACCCCCGGCTAGCGGTTCGCTACGAGCAGTACTTC
16 NA TRBJ1-5 few TRBV5-6 CASSLERRYSNQPQHF TGTGCCAGCAGCTTGGAACGAAGATATAGCAATCAGCCCCAGCATTTT
15 NA TRBJ2-1 few TRBV20-1 CSATEGGSSYNEQFF TGCAGTGCTACCGAGGGGGGGAGCTCCTACAATGAGCAGTTCTTC
14 NA TRBJ2-6 NA TRBV24-1 CATSGGPGANVLTF TGTGCCACCAGTGGAGGTCCTGGGGCCAACGTCCTGACTTTC
15 TRBD2 TRBJ2-5 NA TRBV7-8 CASSLAAGGRETQYF TGTGCCAGCAGCTTAGCAGCGGGGGGTCGGGAGACCCAGTACTTC